Below are 4 T cell receptor beta chains sequenced from a single sample in a study of shared clonotypes between healthy human individuals. TCRdb's table, derived via immunoSEQ multiplex PCR, lists solely in-frame clones and lacks some. The repertoire consists of approximately 1,000,000 clones, with about 80% occurring once and the leading ten covering approximately 0.5%. Material: memory CD4+ T cells from PBMCs. The subset: CD45RA-negative fraction. These receptors were collected from a man in his late teens or twenties in good health. Some clones in this sample may be carry-over from other donors' samples.

The chain combines TRBV10-3 with TRBJ2-2; a possible D gene is TRBD2 (6 bases). Germline V lookup: CDR1 ENHRY, CDR2 SYGVKD. Deletions cut 6 bases from V and 3 bases from J, with 11 bases between. The CDR3 totals 14 residues. The CDR3 coding sequence is TGTGCCATCAGGGGGGGACGAGACACCGGGGAGCTGTTTTTT. Translating gives CAIRGGRDTGELFF.

The chain recombines TRBV4-1 with TRBJ2-1; TRBD2 matches at 12 bases. The CDR3 is 16 residues long. With 3 bases clipped from V and 9 bases from J, the junction kept 9 bases outside the gene matches. Germline CDR1 is MGHRA and CDR2 is YSYEKL. The CDR3 reads CASSHNHRLAGAEQFF. DNA for the CDR3: TGCGCCAGCAGCCACAATCACCGACTAGCGGGAGCTGAGCAGTTCTTC.

This clone was seen more than once but under ten times. The V and J genes are TRBV5-1 and TRBJ2-5; D uncertain. The CDR3 runs 14 residues. V was shortened by 3 bases and J by 4 bases, with 13 bases between the two germline ends. The germline V gene has CDR1 SGHRS and CDR2 YFSETQ. The CDR3 here is CASSSFEGPETQYF. CDR3 DNA: TGCGCCAGCAGCTCGTTCGAAGGTCCAGAGACCCAGTACTTC. Complete variable domain (other parts from reference TRBV5-1 and TRBJ2-5): KAGVTQTPRYLIKTRGQQVTLSCSPISGHRSVSWYQQTPGQGLQFLFEYFSETQRNKGNFPGRFSGRQFSNSRSEMNVSTLELGDSALYLCASSSFEGPETQYFGPGTRLLVL.

V and J are TRBV4-1 and TRBJ2-5; the match to TRBD2 covers 12 bases. The CDR3 covers 17 residues. Germline values: CDR1 MGHRA, CDR2 YSYEKL. After removal of 4 bases from V and 5 bases from J, the junction contained 11 bases not matched to a gene. Written as DNA, the CDR3 is TGCGCCAGCAGCCTAGGGGGTACTAGCGGGAGGCGGGAGACCCAGTACTTC. Protein sequence: CASSLGGTSGRRETQYF.